This is a list of T cell receptor beta chains from one sample in a study of cytomegalovirus exposure and HLA in healthy donors. Here immunoSEQ multiplex PCR was the method, and the copy in TCRdb shows in-frame clones only, minus some. The data show more than 130,000 clones, around 77% seen once. Specimen: PBMCs. The receptors were sampled from a woman in her forties or fifties in good health and CMV-seronegative. CDR3s include the opening cysteine and the closing phenylalanine or tryptophan.

V,J,CDR3
TRBV4-1,TRBJ1-2,CASSPLHGGESGYTF
TRBV4-2,TRBJ1-1,CASSQEGGLGTEAFF
TRBV4-1,TRBJ2-3,CASSSRTASTDTQYF
TRBV28,TRBJ2-2,CASSSMDRVTGELFF
TRBV5-1,TRBJ2-7,CASSTTGGHEQYF
TRBV10-3,TRBJ1-1,CAISATGMNTEAFF
TRBV5-6,TRBJ2-7,CASSLALADSYEQYF
TRBV5-1,TRBJ2-1,CASSPPEGSSKSSYNEQFF
TRBV2,TRBJ1-4,CASNPRGVQFEKLFF
TRBV19,TRBJ1-5,CASSIRVTNQPQHF
TRBV28,TRBJ2-3,CASSLPSTDTQYF
TRBV5-1,TRBJ1-2,CASSPKNAGQGYTF
TRBV12-5,TRBJ1-1,CASGGGQGVTEAFF
TRBV5-1,TRBJ2-5,CASSSLGLAGGETQYF
TRBV5-4,TRBJ1-1,CASRPQDRPNTEAFF
TRBV15,TRBJ1-4,CATSKRQGTNEKLFF
TRBV7-8,TRBJ1-4,CASSTIGDLPATNEKLFF
TRBV27,TRBJ1-1,CASSLFEANTEAFF
TRBV14,TRBJ2-1,CASSRYRDGEQFF
TRBV4-3,TRBJ2-2,CASSQDLQGRRYTGELFF
TRBV19,TRBJ2-2,CASSIEAGTGELFF
TRBV5-1,TRBJ2-4,CASRLDSTKNIQYF
TRBV9,TRBJ2-1,CASSVGQYNEQFF
TRBV5-1,TRBJ1-6,CASTADRLNSPLHF
TRBV5-1,TRBJ2-1,CASSLGGQGAGNEQFF
TRBV6-4,TRBJ2-3,CASSDEASTDTQYF
TRBV7-6,TRBJ2-2,CASSFVQVSAGELFF
TRBV6-1,TRBJ1-6,CASIGQNNSPLHF
TRBV5-1,TRBJ1-6,CASSLNLENSPLHF
TRBV18,TRBJ2-6,CASSAQGVHSGANVLTF
TRBV5-1,TRBJ1-3,CASSSSAGVGNTIYF
TRBV5-1,TRBJ1-6,CASSLSGDVSPLHF
TRBV6-5,TRBJ1-2,CASSYSPGGNGYTF
TRBV19,TRBJ2-7,CATRDRSYEQYF
TRBV7-2,TRBJ1-2,CASSLERTQTRYYGYTF
TRBV30,TRBJ2-7,CAWNRGILSEQYF
TRBV5-6,NA,CASSLPGQGLAEQYF
TRBV7-7,TRBJ2-5,CASSPPSASGDSETQYF
TRBV10-3,TRBJ2-7,CAISELGQGYEQYF
TRBV5-6,TRBJ2-5,CASSLGGRWETQYF
TRBV7-7,TRBJ1-2,CARQGAPYGYTF
TRBV11-3,TRBJ1-1,CASSQTRNTEAFF
TRBV12-5,TRBJ2-1,CASGLREFRGGSGNEQFF
TRBV5-4,TRBJ1-6,CASSYQGAGNNSPLHF
TRBV5-4,TRBJ2-1,CASSSDRGYNEQFF
TRBV6-6,TRBJ1-6,CASSYSGGPGNSPLHF
TRBV5-6,TRBJ1-5,CASSLGTYNQPQHF
TRBV5-4,TRBJ2-5,CASSVDLQAQETQYF
TRBV11-2,TRBJ1-6,CASSLGRLSPLHF